The clone carrying this T cell receptor beta chain was counted only a few times. Its antigen is not identified. The authors built TCR beta libraries using iRepertoire HTBI primers and Arm-PCR of CDR3 regions. A single record per CDR3 protein comes from TCRdb applying MiXCR to the multiplex PCR reads. The sample has 400,000 to 450,000 distinct CDR3 sequences; approximately 16% are singletons. Time point described: newly diagnosed GD, antithyroid drugs for less than 3 months. RNA extracted from PBMCs served as the sequencing template. The sample originates from a study of regulatory T cells in long-lasting Graves disease. General observations from the study: Whereas new patients shared 966 public clonotypes, persistent patients shared more, at 2,500 to 3,500. TCR diversity was lower in persistent Graves' patients than in newly diagnosed ones.

Germline assignment: CDR1 LNHNV and CDR2 YYDKDF (reference sequence). There are 16 residues in the CDR3. V was clipped by 4 bases and J by 1 base, with 13 bases between them. In addition, the sample was reused for a study of T cells in Graves' hyperthyroidism and ophthalmopathy.

The specimen comprised peripheral blood mononuclear cells (PBMCs), sampled at new diagnosis, from a patient treated with antithyroid drugs. The TCR was taken from a woman younger than 45 with Graves disease. The chain joins TRBV15 to TRBJ2-2; no clear D. The CDR3 coding sequence is TGTGCCACCAGCACCTTTAGACGACAGAACACCGGGGAGCTGTTTTTT. It encodes CATSTFRRQNTGELFF.